The 22 T cell receptor beta chains below all came from one sample that was sequenced in a study of technical replicates of blood from a few donors. Sequencing used immunoSEQ multiplex PCR; TCRdb keeps in-frame clones, though not all of them. The sample consists of about 66,000 clones, roughly 92% of them appearing once. The specimen sequenced was T cells isolated from PBMCs. The receptors come from a human donor in good health.

J is TRBJ1-3 and V is TRBV14; D remains unclear. Germline CDR1 is SGHDN and CDR2 is FVKESK. The V and J ends lost 5 bases and 8 bases respectively, with 10 bases between them. The CDR3 totals 12 residues. CDR3 residues: CASSKVLHTIYF. The CDR3 DNA follows: TGTGCCAGCAGCAAAGTCCTTCACACCATATATTTT.

The J gene is TRBJ2-5, the V gene TRBV4-2; the D gene is possibly TRBD2 (6 bases). Germline assignment: CDR1 LGHNA and CDR2 YNFKEQ. With 4 bases removed from V and 5 bases from J, the gap between germline ends came to 11 bases. This CDR3 region has 13 residues. CDR3 in DNA: TGTGCCAGCAGCCTTGGACTATCCGAGACCCAGTACTTC. Its protein is CASSLGLSETQYF.

This clone was detected once. The chain couples TRBV5-1 to TRBJ2-7; possibly TRBD1 for D (6 bases). Germline V gene sequence: CDR1 SGHRS, CDR2 YFSETQ. The CDR3 is 17 residues long. With 2 bases removed from V and 4 bases from J, the gap between germline ends came to 22 bases. Here the CDR3 reads CASSFALAGVVLYEQYF. In DNA, the CDR3 is TGCGCCAGCAGCTTCGCCCTCGCAGGGGTTGTTCTATACGAGCAGTACTTC.

The V gene is TRBV27, the J gene TRBJ1-2; no definite D call. Trimming took off 2 bases at V and 6 bases at J, with 10 bases between the two ends. The CDR3 runs to 13 residues. In germline, CDR1 is MNHEY, CDR2 SMNVEV (reference sequence). CDR3 sequence reads: CASSLGRTDGYTF. In DNA, the CDR3 is TGTGCCAGCAGTTTAGGGAGAACGGATGGCTACACCTTC.

The chain recombines TRBV6-1 with TRBJ1-1; D unclear. Germline V gene data show CDR1 as MNHNS and CDR2 as SASEGT. This CDR3 region has 13 residues. V lost 7 bases and J 4 bases, leaving 13 bases between the germline ends. The CDR3 spells CASTPSRGTEAFF. In nucleotides, the CDR3 is TGTGCCAGCACCCCCAGTCGGGGCACTGAAGCTTTCTTT.

This chain joins TRBV4-1 and TRBJ1-2; 7 bases are shared with TRBD1. Germline CDR1 reads MGHRA; CDR2 reads YSYEKL. Trimming took 1 base from V and 8 from J; bases not matched to a gene: 4. This CDR3 contains 13 residues. The CDR3 coding sequence is TGCGCCAGCAGCCAAGGACAGGGAGACGGCTACACCTTC. Residues: CASSQGQGDGYTF.

This rearrangement joins TRBV10-3 to TRBJ1-1; D gene unclear. V was trimmed by 7 bases and J by 0 bases, leaving 9 bases between them. This CDR3 is built from 13 residues. The germline gives CDR1 ENHRY, CDR2 SYGVKD. The CDR3 bases are TGTGCCATCACTGGGGAGTTGAACACTGAAGCTTTCTTT. It translates to CAITGELNTEAFF.

This chain uses TRBV4-1 with TRBJ2-7, with 8 bases that match TRBD2. Germline V gene sequence: CDR1 MGHRA, CDR2 YSYEKL. This CDR3 has 15 residues. J gave up 3 bases and V 1 base, and 5 bases lay outside the gene matches. CDR3 residues: CASSQVREGHYEQYF. CDR3 sequence (DNA): TGCGCCAGCAGCCAAGTCCGGGAGGGCCACTACGAGCAGTACTTC.

V gene TRBV6-5 combines with J gene TRBJ1-1; D remains ambiguous. The germline V gene has CDR1 MNHEY and CDR2 SVGAGI. Trimming stripped 6 bases from V and 1 base from J, with 9 bases between. This CDR3 has 13 amino acids. CDR3 sequence: CASSPGENTEAFF. The DNA for the CDR3 is TGTGCCAGCAGCCCCGGAGAGAACACTGAAGCTTTCTTT.

The chain links TRBV9 to TRBJ2-3, with 9 bases lining up with TRBD1. Trimming removed 3 bases from V and 5 bases from J; junction bases left unmatched: 7. The CDR3 runs to 15 residues. Germline V CDR1 and CDR2: SGDLS, YYNGEE. The CDR3 here is CASSGGTGFIDTQYF. The CDR3 DNA reads as TGTGCCAGCAGCGGCGGGACAGGGTTCATAGATACGCAGTATTTT.

The gene calls are TRBV12-5 and TRBJ1-2; 7 bases map to TRBD1. V was pared by 7 bases and J by 2 bases, with 10 bases of the junction left unmatched. In germline, CDR1 is LGHNT, CDR2 FRNRAP. The CDR3 covers 15 residues. CDR3 protein: CASAWGQLSNYGYTF. The CDR3 nucleotides are TGTGCTAGTGCCTGGGGACAGCTTAGCAACTATGGCTACACCTTC.

V usage is TRBV29-1 and J usage is TRBJ1-5; 10 nucleotides agree with TRBD1. The junction had 9 bases not matched to a gene; V was cut back by 6 bases and J by 7 bases. The germline V gene has CDR1 SQVTM and CDR2 ANQGSEA. The CDR3 length is 14 residues. The CDR3 DNA follows: TGCAGCGTCGGGACAGGGGCCCCCGGGCAGCCCCAGCATTTT. It codes for CSVGTGAPGQPQHF.

V gene TRBV4-1 combines with J gene TRBJ2-1; 7 bases align to TRBD1. The CDR3 contains 17 residues. Losses at the gene ends were 2 bases for V and 2 bases for J; bases not matched to a gene: 9. Germline V lookup: CDR1 MGHRA, CDR2 YSYEKL. For the CDR3, the DNA is TGCGCCAGCAGCCAACTACCAAGTCAGGGGGCCTACAATGAGCAGTTCTTC. It yields the protein CASSQLPSQGAYNEQFF.

The chain uses TRBV19 and TRBJ2-5; TRBD2 is a possible D gene (5 bases). The CDR3 extends over 17 amino acids. The germline CDR1 and CDR2 sequences are LNHDA and SQIVND (reference sequence). Trimming removed 1 base from V and 3 bases from J, with 18 bases in between. Written as DNA, the CDR3 is TGTGCCAGTAGTATAGCCTGGGAGATTCGACAAAAAGAGACCCAGTACTTC. Its translation is CASSIAWEIRQKETQYF.

The chain has TRBV6-6 and TRBJ2-5; 7 bases fit TRBD1. V gave up 4 bases and J gave up 5 bases; unmatched junction bases: 10. From germline, CDR1 is MNHNY and CDR2 SVGAGI (reference sequence). The CDR3 covers 15 residues. Written as DNA, the CDR3 is TGTGCCAGCAGTTTACAGGGGATTGTTTCGGAGACCCAGTACTTC. Translation: CASSLQGIVSETQYF.

J is TRBJ1-3 and V is TRBV11-3, with 7 bases lining up with TRBD1. Unmatched junction bases numbered 7, after V lost 4 bases and J lost 1 base. CDR3 length: 16 amino acids. CDR1 is SGHNT, CDR2 YENEEA, per germline. Here the CDR3 reads CASSSWTGWSGNTIYF. The CDR3 DNA follows: TGTGCCAGCAGCTCCTGGACAGGCTGGTCTGGAAACACCATATATTTT. The whole variable domain, filled in from reference TRBV11-3 and TRBJ1-3, reads EAGVVQSPRYKIIEKKQPVAFWCNPISGHNTLYWYLQNLGQGPELLIRYENEEAVDDSQLPKDRFSAERLKGVDSTLKIQPAELGDSAVYLCASSSWTGWSGNTIYFGEGSWLTVV.

The chain employs TRBV28 and TRBJ2-7, with 10 bases lining up with TRBD2. Germline V lookup: CDR1 MDHEN, CDR2 SYDVKM. The CDR3 covers 14 residues. V lost 6 bases and J lost 3; bases outside the gene matches: 5. The CDR3 spells CASSGPSGGYEQYF. The CDR3 DNA is TGTGCCAGCAGCGGGCCTAGCGGGGGCTACGAGCAGTACTTC.

This clone was counted only a few times. The chain uses TRBV4-1 and TRBJ1-1, with D possibly TRBD1 on 6 matching bases. The CDR3 is 20 amino acids. Germline V CDR1 and CDR2: MGHRA, YSYEKL. V was clipped by 0 bases and J by 5 bases, with 28 bases between them. The CDR3 bases are TGCGCCAGCAGCCAAGATGAATCAGTACCGACAGGTGGGGATGGTACTGAAGCTTTCTTT. The encoded protein is CASSQDESVPTGGDGTEAFF.

J is TRBJ2-6 and V is TRBV9, with TRBD1 identical over 7 bases. This CDR3 is 16 amino acids long. V shed 4 bases and J 1 base; nucleotides not matched to a gene: 5. Germline V lookup: CDR1 SGDLS, CDR2 YYNGEE. CDR3: CASSKLQGSGANVLTF. As DNA, the CDR3 is TGTGCCAGCAGCAAATTACAGGGGTCTGGGGCCAACGTCCTGACTTTC.

The rearrangement joins TRBV19 to TRBJ2-7; D unclear. The CDR3 contains 13 residues. The V end was cut by 7 bases, the J end by 0 bases, with 10 bases between. From germline, CDR1 is LNHDA and CDR2 SQIVND (reference sequence). The chain's CDR3 is CASNPDNSYEQYF. The CDR3 DNA reads TGTGCCAGTAATCCTGACAACTCCTACGAGCAGTACTTC.

The chain uses TRBV4-3 and TRBJ1-2; D not certain. V shed 3 bases and J shed 0 bases, with 11 bases lying between them. From germline, CDR1 is LGHNA and CDR2 YSLEER. This CDR3 comprises 15 residues. Written as DNA, the CDR3 is TGCGCCAGCAGCCAGGAGGACTCCTCTAACTATGGCTACACCTTC. Amino acid sequence: CASSQEDSSNYGYTF.

The chain is built from TRBV11-3 and TRBJ2-7; 7 bases map to TRBD1. The CDR3 has 15 amino acids. Germline-derived CDR1 and CDR2 are SGHNT and YENEEA. With 1 base clipped from V and 1 base from J, the junction kept 4 bases outside the gene matches. CDR3 bases: TGTGCCAGCAGCTTAGGGACAGGCGCGTCCTACGAGCAGTACTTC. It specifies CASSLGTGASYEQYF.